Here is one T cell receptor (beta chain) with its context. This clonotype was observed a handful of times. Its antigen is still unknown. Per-base qualities were not stored, and no clone one base away is much larger. Moderately to severely active disease, a Clinical Activity Score of at least 3, a NOSPECS grade of at least 4, and a duration under 3 months were present in ophthalmopathy patients. Exclusion was applied to patients with uncontrolled infections, other autoimmune diseases, pregnancy or lactation. Diagnoses were established on the basis of clinical symptoms, serum thyroxine and TRAb, thyroid ultrasound, and orbital computed tomography. PBMCs were separated from roughly 10 ml of fresh peripheral blood using Ficoll-Paque density gradient centrifugation. Trizol reagent was used to extract total RNA, and RNA quality was then checked on an Agilent 2100 Bioanalyzer. The TCR beta CDR3 regions were amplified from RNA transcripts. For the first round of RT-PCR on the TCR CDR3, the HTBI primer set was used together with the Qiagen OneStep RT-PCR kit. The libraries were constructed in a second round of multiplex PCR and then size-selected and purified. Sequencing of the libraries was done on an Illumina HiSeq2000 using paired-end 100 bp reads. The paper's data handling went like this. Raw data were processed with SOAPnuke, discarding reads with adapters, uncalled bases, mean Phred below 15, or no exact constant-primer or identifier match. High-quality paired reads were merged with COPE v1.2.5, and unique nucleotide sequences were defined as clonotypes. Clonotypes were aligned to IMGT TRBV, TRBD and TRBJ reference segments using MiTCR v1.1. The analysis was restricted to V-J combinations with a frequency above 0.0001, which together covered roughly 99% of the repertoires. A TCS score was defined as the ratio of F50 (clonal expansion) to E x V (chaos), with BLOSUM62-based TCRdist applied between CDR3 peptides within each V-J. Welch's t-statistics and random forest reduced 450 to 600 V-J features to roughly 13, which were used in a naive Bayes classifier (R e1071). TCRdb applied fastp at Q25 and MiXCR to the public reads, then kept only in-frame beta chains. Merged by CDR3 protein, the rows form single entries marked with the most common genes and DNA. What appears here as the V and J calls and clone size reflects TCRdb's work, not the paper's. In all, the sample holds around 690,000 distinct CDR3 sequences, and less than 25% of those were seen once. The top ten constitute 34% of the sample.

These data are taken from a study of T cells in Graves' hyperthyroidism and ophthalmopathy (dated by TCRdb to about 2019). In the study overall: Peripheral blood samples were taken at the time of initial diagnosis, prior to any treatment. Prospective prediction of ophthalmopathy was tested in an independent validation cohort of approximately 19 hyperthyroidism patients and around 16 patients who later progressed to ophthalmopathy. For training and testing, the 110 or so patients in the discovery cohort were randomly divided in a 7:3 ratio. The paper describes TCR Vbeta CDR3 sequencing of 135 peripheral blood samples, made up of about 40 ophthalmopathy patients, 70 to 75 hyperthyroidism patients and 17 progressor patients. TCR V-J signatures able to tell the groups apart were searched for in a discovery cohort of 90 to 100 patients, of whom 43 had Graves' ophthalmopathy and around 56 had stable Graves' hyperthyroidism. Once sampling was done, hyperthyroidism patients were given methimazole at a starting dose of 30 mg daily, whereas ophthalmopathy patients were given high-dose intravenous methylprednisolone. Thyroid tissue and blood T-cell repertoires from about six Graves' hyperthyroidism patients were also compared in the study. Results and caveats for the whole study, not just this receptor: Most expanded thyroid clonotypes (frequency above 0.001) were also detected in blood, a finding suggesting that blood repertoires may reflect thyroid immune responses. A model built on a 13 V-J signature distinguished ophthalmopathy from stable hyperthyroidism, reaching about 89% sensitivity and around 82% specificity in cross-validation and 80%/75% in testing. In validation, the model predicted progression to ophthalmopathy with approximately 71% sensitivity and less than 75% specificity, a median of about 6 months before onset. Sample size was not statistically predetermined, and investigators were not blinded to group allocation.

Reading the germline V gene gives CDR1 MNHEY and CDR2 SVGEGT. V is clipped by 7 bases and J by 5 bases, and the sequence between their germline boundaries is 14 bases long. The CDR3 covers 13 residues, taking in both the cysteine and the phenylalanine. The read is trimmed to its CDR3 DNA, 39 bases read in frame from base 1. The rearranged chain carries TRBV6-2 or TRBV6-3 and TRBJ1-2; the D gene cannot be named for sure. The TCR sequence derives from a young man with Graves' ophthalmopathy. Input material: blood. Read as DNA, the sequence is TGTGCCAGCACCGATCTGGAGGGATATGGCTACACCTTC. This codes for CASTDLEGYGYTF.